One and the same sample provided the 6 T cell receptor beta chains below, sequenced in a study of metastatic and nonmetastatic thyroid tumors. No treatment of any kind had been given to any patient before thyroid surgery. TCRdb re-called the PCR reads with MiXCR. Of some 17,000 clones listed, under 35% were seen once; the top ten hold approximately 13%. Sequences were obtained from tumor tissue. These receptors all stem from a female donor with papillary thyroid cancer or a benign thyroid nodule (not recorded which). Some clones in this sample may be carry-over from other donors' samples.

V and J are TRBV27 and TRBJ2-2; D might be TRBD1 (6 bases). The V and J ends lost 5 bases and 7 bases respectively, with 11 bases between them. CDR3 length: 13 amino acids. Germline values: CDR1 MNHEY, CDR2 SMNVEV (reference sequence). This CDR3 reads CASSPWTDGELFF. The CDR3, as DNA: TGTGCCAGCAGTCCCTGGACAGACGGGGAGCTGTTTTTT.

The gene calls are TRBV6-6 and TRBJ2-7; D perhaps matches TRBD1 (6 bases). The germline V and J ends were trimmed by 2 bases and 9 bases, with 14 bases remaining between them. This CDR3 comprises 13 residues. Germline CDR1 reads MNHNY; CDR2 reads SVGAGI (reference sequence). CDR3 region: CASSYERTAGQYF. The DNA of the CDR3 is TGTGCCAGCAGTTACGAACGGACAGCCGGGCAGTACTTC.

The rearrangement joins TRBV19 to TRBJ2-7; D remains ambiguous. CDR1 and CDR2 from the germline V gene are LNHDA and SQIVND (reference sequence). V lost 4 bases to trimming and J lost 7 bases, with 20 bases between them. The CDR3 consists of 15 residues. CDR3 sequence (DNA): TGTGCCAGTAGTAGGGTTACGGATAGCTTGGAGGAGCAGTACTTC. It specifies CASSRVTDSLEEQYF.

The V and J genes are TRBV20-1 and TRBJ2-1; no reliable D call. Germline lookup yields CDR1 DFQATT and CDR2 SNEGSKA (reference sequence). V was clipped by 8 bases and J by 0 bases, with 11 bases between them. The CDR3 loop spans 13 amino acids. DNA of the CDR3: TGCAGTCTCCACGAGGTCTCCTACAATGAGCAGTTCTTC. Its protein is CSLHEVSYNEQFF.

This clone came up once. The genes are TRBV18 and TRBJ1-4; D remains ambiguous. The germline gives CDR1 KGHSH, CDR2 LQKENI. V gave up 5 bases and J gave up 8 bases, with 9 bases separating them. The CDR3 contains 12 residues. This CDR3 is CASSSQREKLFF. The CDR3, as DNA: TGTGCCAGCTCATCCCAAAGGGAAAAACTGTTTTTT.

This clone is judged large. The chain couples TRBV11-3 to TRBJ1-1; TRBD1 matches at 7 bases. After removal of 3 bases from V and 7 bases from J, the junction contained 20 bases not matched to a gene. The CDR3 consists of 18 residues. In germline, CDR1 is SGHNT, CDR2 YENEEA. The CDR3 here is CASSLNARGAMARGEAFF. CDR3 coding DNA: TGTGCCAGCAGCTTGAACGCCAGGGGGGCGATGGCGAGAGGTGAAGCTTTCTTT. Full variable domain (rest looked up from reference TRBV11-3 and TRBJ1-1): EAGVVQSPRYKIIEKKQPVAFWCNPISGHNTLYWYLQNLGQGPELLIRYENEEAVDDSQLPKDRFSAERLKGVDSTLKIQPAELGDSAVYLCASSLNARGAMARGEAFFGQGTRLTVV.